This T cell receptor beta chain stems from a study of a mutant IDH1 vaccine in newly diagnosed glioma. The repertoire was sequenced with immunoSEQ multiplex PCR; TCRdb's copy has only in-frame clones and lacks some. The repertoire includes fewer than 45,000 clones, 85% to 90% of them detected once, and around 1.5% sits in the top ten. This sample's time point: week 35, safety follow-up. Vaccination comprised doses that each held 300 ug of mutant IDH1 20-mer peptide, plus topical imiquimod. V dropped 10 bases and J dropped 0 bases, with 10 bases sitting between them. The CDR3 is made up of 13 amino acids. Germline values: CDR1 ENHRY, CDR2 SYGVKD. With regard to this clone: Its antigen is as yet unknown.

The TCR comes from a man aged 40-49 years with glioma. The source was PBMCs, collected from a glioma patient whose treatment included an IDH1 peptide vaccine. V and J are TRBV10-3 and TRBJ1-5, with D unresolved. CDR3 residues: CATAAVSNQPQHF. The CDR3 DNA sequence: TGTGCCACCGCGGCGGTTAGCAATCAGCCCCAGCATTTT.